This T cell receptor (beta chain) was found in a study of shared clonotypes between healthy human individuals. On the study more broadly: A couple of women and three men aged 18 to 49 made up the donors. Findings of the study overall: Specimens sampled were limited to blood, with tissue repertoires likely differing.

The V and J ends lost 3 bases and 0 bases respectively, with 9 bases between them. From germline, CDR1 is SGHTA and CDR2 FQGNSA. The CDR3 sequence is 15 residues long. Profiling relied on immunoSEQ multiplex PCR, and the TCRdb table lists in-frame clones only, not all of them. This table has about 1 million clones, more than 60% appearing once. Note on this clone: Antigen unknown.

The specimen was memory CD4+ T cells sorted from blood. Described subset: CD45RA-negative fraction. The rearrangement joins TRBV7-2 to TRBJ1-5; no clear D. This TCR was recovered from a man between 18 and 29 years old in good health. CDR3 coding DNA: TGTGCCAGCAGCTTCGCGGCGAATAGCAATCAGCCCCAGCATTTT. Residues: CASSFAANSNQPQHF.